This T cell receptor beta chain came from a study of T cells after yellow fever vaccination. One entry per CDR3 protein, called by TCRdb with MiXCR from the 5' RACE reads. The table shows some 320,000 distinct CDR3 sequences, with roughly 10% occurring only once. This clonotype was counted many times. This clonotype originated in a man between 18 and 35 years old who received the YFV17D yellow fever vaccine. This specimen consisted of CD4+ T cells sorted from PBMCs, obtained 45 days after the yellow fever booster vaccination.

Written as DNA, the CDR3 is TGCGCCAGCAGCCTCGGAGGGGACGAGACCCAGTACTTC. Residues: CASSLGGDETQYF. The gene calls are TRBV5-1 and TRBJ2-5; weak D call: TRBD2 (6 bases). V lost 4 bases and J 5 bases, leaving 12 bases between the germline ends. Germline V gives CDR1 SGHRS, CDR2 YFSETQ. The length of the CDR3 is 13 residues.